The present TCR beta chain was sequenced within a study of blood T cell repertoires in COVID-19. On the study more broadly: The study drew acute and convalescent COVID-19 samples from the United States, Italy and Spain. PBMCs, B-cell-depleted T cells, or T cells provided the cDNA or gDNA that made up the material.

Source study methods: Estimated nucleated cell counts came from reference gene primer amplification. Only in-frame clones appear in the TCRdb table, and some are missing; sequencing was by immunoSEQ multiplex PCR. D and trimming were read from the DNA, whereas the V and J calls and clone size are those reported in that table. This table has about 160,000 clones, roughly 90% appearing once. CDR3 size: 13 residues. V shed 5 bases and J 3 bases; nucleotides not matched to a gene: 2. Germline loops: CDR1 SEHNR, CDR2 FQNEAQ (reference sequence). This TCR was sampled from a woman in her sixties with active or convalescent COVID-19. Sequencing was carried out using peripheral blood. V usage is TRBV7-9 and J usage is TRBJ1-1, with TRBD1 identical over 8 bases. The CDR3 DNA follows: TGTGCCAGCAGCGCACAGGGGGACACTGAAGCTTTCTTT. Its protein product is CASSAQGDTEAFF.